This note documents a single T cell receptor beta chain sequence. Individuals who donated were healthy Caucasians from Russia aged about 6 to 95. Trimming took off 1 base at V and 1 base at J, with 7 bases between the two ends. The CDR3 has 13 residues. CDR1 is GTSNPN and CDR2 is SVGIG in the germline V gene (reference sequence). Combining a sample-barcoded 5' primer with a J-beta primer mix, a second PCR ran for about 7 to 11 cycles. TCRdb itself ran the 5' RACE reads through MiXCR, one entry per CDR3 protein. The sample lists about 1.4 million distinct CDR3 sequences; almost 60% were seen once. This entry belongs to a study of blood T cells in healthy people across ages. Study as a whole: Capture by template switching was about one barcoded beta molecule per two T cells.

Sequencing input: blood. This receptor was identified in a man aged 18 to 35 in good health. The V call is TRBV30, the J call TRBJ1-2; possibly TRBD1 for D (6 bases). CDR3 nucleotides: TGTGCCTGGAGTGGGGGGCGTAACTATGGCTACACCTTC. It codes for CAWSGGRNYGYTF.